The source of this TCR beta chain is a study of blood T cell repertoires in COVID-19. Clones were sequenced by immunoSEQ multiplex PCR, and TCRdb holds only the in-frame ones, with some missing. Among 200,000 to 250,000 clones listed, roughly 84% were seen once. V lost 0 bases and J lost 6, with 12 bases in between. Germline values: CDR1 MNHEY, CDR2 SVGEGT. The CDR3 extends over 15 amino acids. This sequence originates from a woman aged 80 or older with active or convalescent COVID-19. The chain uses TRBV6-2 or TRBV6-3 and TRBJ2-1, with D perhaps matching TRBD2 (5 bases). The sample consisted of peripheral blood. In DNA form, the CDR3 reads TGTGCCAGCAGTTACTCCGGAGGAGGAACCAATGAGCAGTTCTTC. Its translation: CASSYSGGGTNEQFF.